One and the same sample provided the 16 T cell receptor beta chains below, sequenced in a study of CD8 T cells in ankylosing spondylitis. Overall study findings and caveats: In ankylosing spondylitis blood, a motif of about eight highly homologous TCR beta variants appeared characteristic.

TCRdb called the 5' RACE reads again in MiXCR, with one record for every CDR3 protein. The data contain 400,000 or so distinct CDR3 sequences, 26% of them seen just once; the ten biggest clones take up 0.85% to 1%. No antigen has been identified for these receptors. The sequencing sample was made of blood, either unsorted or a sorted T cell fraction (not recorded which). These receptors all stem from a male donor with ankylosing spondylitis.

CDR3: CASSDLAGGSTDTQYF. The CDR3 region has the DNA TGTGCCAGCAGCGATCTAGCGGGAGGGAGCACAGATACGCAGTATTTT. The chain recombines TRBV7-9 with TRBJ2-3, with TRBD2 identical over 12 bases. Per the germline V gene, CDR1 is SEHNR and CDR2 is FQNEAQ (reference sequence). The CDR3 totals 16 residues. V was pared by 5 bases and J by 0 bases, with 3 bases of the junction left unmatched.

CDR3 coding DNA: TGTGCCAGCAGCCTAACGGGAGGGCCCGGGTACGAGCAGTACTTC. Translation gives CASSLTGGPGYEQYF. The chain employs TRBV27 and TRBJ2-7; 8 nucleotides match TRBD2. V lost 6 bases to trimming and J lost 4 bases; unmatched junction nucleotides: 11. This CDR3 region has 15 residues. Germline lookup yields CDR1 MNHEY and CDR2 SMNVEV (reference sequence).

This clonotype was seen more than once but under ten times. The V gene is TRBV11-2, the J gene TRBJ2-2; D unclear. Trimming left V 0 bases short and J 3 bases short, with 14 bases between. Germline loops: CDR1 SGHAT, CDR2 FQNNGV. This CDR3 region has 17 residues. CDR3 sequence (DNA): TGTGCCAGCAGCTTAGATGGAGTTAGCACCTACACCGGGGAGCTGTTTTTT. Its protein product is CASSLDGVSTYTGELFF.

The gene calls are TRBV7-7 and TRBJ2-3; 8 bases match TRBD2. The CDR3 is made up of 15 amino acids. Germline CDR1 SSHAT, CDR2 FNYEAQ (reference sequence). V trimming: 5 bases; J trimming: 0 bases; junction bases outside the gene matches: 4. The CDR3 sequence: CASSRTSLSTDTQYF. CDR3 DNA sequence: TGTGCCAGCAGCCGGACTAGCCTTAGCACAGATACGCAGTATTTT.

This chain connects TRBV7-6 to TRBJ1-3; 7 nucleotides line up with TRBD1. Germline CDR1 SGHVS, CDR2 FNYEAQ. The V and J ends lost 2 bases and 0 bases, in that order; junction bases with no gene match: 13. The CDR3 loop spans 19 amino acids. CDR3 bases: TGTGCCAGCAGCTTAAGGGTTTTGGACAGGCAACTCTCTGGAAACACCATATATTTT. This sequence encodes CASSLRVLDRQLSGNTIYF.

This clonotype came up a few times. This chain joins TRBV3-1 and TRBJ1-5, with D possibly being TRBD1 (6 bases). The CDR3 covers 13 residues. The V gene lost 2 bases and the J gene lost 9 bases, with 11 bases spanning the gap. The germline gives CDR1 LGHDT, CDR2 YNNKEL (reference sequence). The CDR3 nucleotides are TGTGCCAGCAGCCAACAGGGGTCATCGCCCCAGCATTTT. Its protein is CASSQQGSSPQHF. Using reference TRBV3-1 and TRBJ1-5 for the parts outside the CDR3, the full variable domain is DTAVSQTPKYLVTQMGNDKSIKCEQNLGHDTMYWYKQDSKKFLKIMFSYNNKELIINETVPNRFSPKSPDKAHLNLHINSLELGDSAVYFCASSQQGSSPQHFGDGTRLSIL.

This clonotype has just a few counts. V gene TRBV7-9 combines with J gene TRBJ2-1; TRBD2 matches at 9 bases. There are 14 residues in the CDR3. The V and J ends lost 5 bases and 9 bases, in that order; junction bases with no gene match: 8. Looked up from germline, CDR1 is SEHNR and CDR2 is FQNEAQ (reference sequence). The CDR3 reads CASSVSGSRGEQFF. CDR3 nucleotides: TGTGCCAGCAGCGTTAGCGGGAGTAGAGGTGAGCAGTTCTTC. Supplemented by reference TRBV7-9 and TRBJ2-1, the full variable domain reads DTGVSQNPRHKITKRGQNVTFRCDPISEHNRLYWYRQTLGQGPEFLTYFQNEAQLEKSRLLSDRFSAERPKGSFSTLEIQRTEQGDSAMYLCASSVSGSRGEQFFGPGTRLTVL.

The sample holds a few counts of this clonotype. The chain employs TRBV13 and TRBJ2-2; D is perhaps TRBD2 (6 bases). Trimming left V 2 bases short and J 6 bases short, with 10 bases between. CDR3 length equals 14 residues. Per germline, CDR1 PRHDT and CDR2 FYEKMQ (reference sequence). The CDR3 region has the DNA TGTGCCAGCAGCTTATGGGGGACTGCCGGGGAGCTGTTTTTT. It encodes CASSLWGTAGELFF. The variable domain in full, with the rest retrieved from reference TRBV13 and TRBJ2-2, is AAGVIQSPRHLIKEKRETATLKCYPIPRHDTVYWYQQGPGQDPQFLISFYEKMQSDKGSIPDRFSAQQFSDYHSELNMSSLELGDSALYFCASSLWGTAGELFFGEGSRLTVL.

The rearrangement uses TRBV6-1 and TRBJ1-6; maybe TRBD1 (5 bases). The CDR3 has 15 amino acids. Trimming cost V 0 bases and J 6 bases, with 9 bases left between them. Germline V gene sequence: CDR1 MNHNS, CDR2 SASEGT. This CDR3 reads CASSEAQGSNSPLHF. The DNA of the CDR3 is TGTGCCAGCAGTGAAGCCCAGGGCAGTAATTCACCCCTCCACTTT.

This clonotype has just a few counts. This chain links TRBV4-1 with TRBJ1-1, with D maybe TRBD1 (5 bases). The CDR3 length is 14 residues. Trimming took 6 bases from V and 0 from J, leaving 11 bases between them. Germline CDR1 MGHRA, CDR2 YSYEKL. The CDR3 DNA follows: TGCGCCAGCAGAGGAGTGACAGTGAACACTGAAGCTTTCTTT. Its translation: CASRGVTVNTEAFF.

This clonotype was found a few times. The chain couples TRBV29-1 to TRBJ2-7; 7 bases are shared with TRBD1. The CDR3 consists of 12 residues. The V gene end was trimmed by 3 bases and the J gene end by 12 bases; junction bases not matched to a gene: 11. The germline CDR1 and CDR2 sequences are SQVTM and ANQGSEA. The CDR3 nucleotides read TGCAGCGTTGACAAGGTGGAAAGACAGGGGTACGTC. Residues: CSVDKVERQGYV.

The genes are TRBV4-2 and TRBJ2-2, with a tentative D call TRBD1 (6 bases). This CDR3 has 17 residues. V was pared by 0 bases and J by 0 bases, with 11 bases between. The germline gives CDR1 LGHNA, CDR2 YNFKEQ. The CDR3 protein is CASSQEGGGTNTGELFF. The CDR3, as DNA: TGTGCCAGCAGCCAAGAAGGGGGTGGGACGAACACCGGGGAGCTGTTTTTT.

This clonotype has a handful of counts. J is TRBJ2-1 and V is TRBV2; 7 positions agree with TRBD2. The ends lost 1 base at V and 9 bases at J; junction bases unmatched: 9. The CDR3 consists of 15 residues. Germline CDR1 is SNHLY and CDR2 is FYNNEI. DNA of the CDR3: TGTGCCAGCAGTGAAGGGGGAGGGCGACCTCCTGAGCAGTTCTTC. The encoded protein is CASSEGGGRPPEQFF.

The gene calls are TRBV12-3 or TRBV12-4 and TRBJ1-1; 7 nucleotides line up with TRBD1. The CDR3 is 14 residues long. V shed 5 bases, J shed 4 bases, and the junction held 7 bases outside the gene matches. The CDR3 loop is CASSPEQGFTEAFF. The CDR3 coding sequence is TGTGCCAGCAGTCCCGAACAGGGGTTCACTGAAGCTTTCTTT.

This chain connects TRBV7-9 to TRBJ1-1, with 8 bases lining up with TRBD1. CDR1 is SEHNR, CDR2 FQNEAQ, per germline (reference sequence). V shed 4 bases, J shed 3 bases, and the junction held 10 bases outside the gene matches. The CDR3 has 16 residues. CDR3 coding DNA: TGTGCCAGCAGCTCAGGGACAGGAACTATATACACTGAAGCTTTCTTT. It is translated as CASSSGTGTIYTEAFF.

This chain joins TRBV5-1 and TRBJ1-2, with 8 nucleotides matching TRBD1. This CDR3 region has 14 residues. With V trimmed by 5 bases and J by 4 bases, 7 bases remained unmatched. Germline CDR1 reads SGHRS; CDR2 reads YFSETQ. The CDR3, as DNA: TGCGCCAGCAGTACAGGGGGTAATAGCTATGGCTACACCTTC. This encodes CASSTGGNSYGYTF.